This T cell receptor beta chain derives from a study of blood T cell repertoires in COVID-19. Study details: Acute and convalescent COVID-19 samples came from the United States, Italy and Spain. PBMCs, B-cell-depleted T cells, or T cells were the source of the cDNA or gDNA that made up the material.

Ages ranged from about 18 to 89 years, with residence in 20 to 30 US areas. Participants were placed into cohorts based on the clinical history they reported. The method was immunoSEQ multiplex PCR; TCRdb's version includes in-frame clones alone and lacks a portion of them. The sample lists some 500,000 clones, roughly 90% occurring once. Losses at the gene ends were 7 bases for V and 5 bases for J; bases not matched to a gene: 11. Germline CDR1 SNHLY, CDR2 FYNNEI. The CDR3 has 15 residues. The source of this sequence is a woman aged 40 to 49 who had recovered from COVID-19. Material: PBMCs or T cells enriched from blood (not recorded which). The rearrangement joins TRBV2 to TRBJ1-5, with TRBD1 matching 7 bases. The CDR3 loop reads CASTLRTGVYQPQHF. CDR3 DNA: TGTGCCAGCACCCTTCGAACAGGGGTTTATCAGCCCCAGCATTTT.